This T cell receptor (beta chain) was observed in a study of blood T cells in healthy people across ages. Study outcomes and limitations: Long-lived and aged donors differed, with more naive CD4+ cells and higher diversity in the long-lived.

Primed by a sample-barcoded 5' primer and a J-beta primer mix, a second PCR proceeded for roughly 6 to 12 cycles. TCRdb re-called the 5' RACE reads through MiXCR, storing one row per CDR3 protein. The data contain some 920,000 distinct CDR3 sequences, approximately 50% of them singletons. Germline lookup yields CDR1 SGHAT and CDR2 FQNNGV. The CDR3 has 15 residues. A note on this clonotype: Its antigen remains unknown.

The origin of this receptor is a woman between 55 and 75 years old in good health. Sequencing was performed on blood. V and J are TRBV11-2 and TRBJ2-1; tentative D call: TRBD2 (5 bases). The tail of the sequence fits TRBJ2-7 better, so the J call may be wrong. The CDR3 region is CASSLASGPYNEQYF. The CDR3 DNA sequence: TGTGCCAGCAGCTTAGCCAGCGGACCCTACAATGAGCAGTACTTC.